This T cell receptor (beta chain) was sequenced during a study of cytomegalovirus exposure and HLA in healthy donors. A remark on this clone: Antigen specificity is unknown.

Germline lookup yields CDR1 SGDLS and CDR2 YYNGEE. The trim removed 4 bases at V and 6 bases at J, leaving 12 bases unmatched. The CDR3 runs to 15 residues. Broader study findings: Apart from CMV serostatus, no immune exposure information was available. Donors belonging to an Asian-associated ancestry cluster reportedly showed fewer N-insertions in productive TCRs than the roughly 700-donor mean, according to what a later analysis found.

60 Vbeta and 13 Jbeta primers were used in PCR. Assay: immunoSEQ multiplex PCR; the TCRdb copy retains only in-frame clones and omits some. The sample lists around 140,000 clones; over 60% were seen once. Participants comprised healthy donors of bone marrow. The TCR originated in a man aged 35-49 years in good health and CMV-seropositive. V gene TRBV9 combines with J gene TRBJ2-7; 8 bases align to TRBD2. The sequenced sample was PBMCs. CDR3: CASSPQGLVGGEQYF. DNA of the CDR3: TGTGCCAGCAGCCCTCAGGGACTAGTGGGAGGCGAGCAGTACTTC.